Following are 25 T cell receptor beta chains from one sample sequenced in a study of cytomegalovirus exposure and HLA in healthy donors. The primer mix had 60 Vbeta and 13 Jbeta primers. The method was immunoSEQ multiplex PCR; TCRdb's version includes in-frame clones alone and lacks a portion of them. The sample holds 150,000 or so clones, 70% seen once. Sequences were obtained from PBMCs. Source of these receptors: an older woman in good health and CMV-seropositive.

This clone was counted only a few times. The genes are TRBV6-6 and TRBJ1-5; D is possibly TRBD1 (5 bases). Trimming left V 0 bases short and J 4 bases short, with 13 bases between. In germline, CDR1 is MNHNY, CDR2 SVGAGI (reference sequence). CDR3 size: 16 residues. The CDR3, as DNA: TGTGCCAGCAGTTACTCCACCTTCGGGGGAAATCAGCCCCAGCATTTT. It codes for CASSYSTFGGNQPQHF.

This clone was counted a few times. The chain links TRBV5-6 to TRBJ1-1, with D possibly TRBD1 on 6 matching bases. Trimming pared 5 bases from V and 6 bases from J, leaving 14 bases between. CDR1 is SGHDT and CDR2 is YYEEEE in the germline V gene. The CDR3 has 13 residues. In DNA form, the CDR3 reads TGTGCCAGCAGATGGGGGCAGGTCTCTGAAGCTTTCTTT. Amino acids: CASRWGQVSEAFF.

The chain uses TRBV7-9 and TRBJ1-1; D may be TRBD1 (5 bases). This CDR3 is built from 15 residues. V gave up 6 bases and J gave up 5 bases, with 19 bases separating them. The V gene's germline CDR1 is SEHNR and CDR2 FQNEAQ (reference sequence). The CDR3 loop reads CASRYPGTKGTEAFF. DNA of the CDR3: TGTGCCAGCAGGTACCCCGGGACTAAGGGGACTGAAGCTTTCTTT.

The V and J genes are TRBV7-3 and TRBJ2-2; 12 positions agree with TRBD2. CDR3 length: 16 amino acids. Germline CDR1 is SGHTA and CDR2 is FQGTGA. V dropped 7 bases and J dropped 5; count of bases not matched to a gene: 8. The CDR3: CASTGLAGGRTGELFF. DNA for the CDR3: TGTGCCAGCACGGGCCTAGCGGGAGGGAGGACCGGGGAGCTGTTTTTT.

V usage is TRBV7-9 and J usage is TRBJ2-1; 7 bases are a match to TRBD2. Germline CDR1 SEHNR, CDR2 FQNEAQ (reference sequence). CDR3 length: 13 amino acids. With V trimmed by 7 bases and J by 6 bases, 6 bases remained unmatched. For the CDR3, the DNA is TGTGCCAGCACCCTATGGGGGGGCAATGAGCAGTTCTTC. Residues: CASTLWGGNEQFF.

J is TRBJ2-3 and V is TRBV5-4, with 7 bases matching TRBD1. The germline V gene encodes CDR1 SGHNT and CDR2 YYREEE (reference sequence). The CDR3 covers 15 residues. V shed 4 bases and J 0 bases; nucleotides not matched to a gene: 5. CDR3 bases: TGTGCCAGCAGCGCGCCGGGACAGAGCACAGATACGCAGTATTTT. Its translation: CASSAPGQSTDTQYF.

The table lists this clone with a count of one. V gene TRBV7-8 combines with J gene TRBJ2-5; TRBD1 is a possible D gene (6 bases). The V end was cut by 3 bases, the J end by 5 bases, with 19 bases between. Germline V lookup: CDR1 SGHVS, CDR2 FQNEAQ. CDR3 length: 16 amino acids. This CDR3 reads CASSFTGTTVLETQYF. The CDR3 nucleotides read TGTGCCAGCAGCTTTACCGGGACAACGGTCTTGGAGACCCAGTACTTC.

This clone showed up just a few times. This sample also contains other DNA sequences that code for the same CDR3. The rearrangement joins TRBV6-5 to TRBJ1-1; the D gene is possibly TRBD1 (5 bases). Trimming pared 5 bases from V and 0 bases from J, leaving 13 bases between. Germline lookup yields CDR1 MNHEY and CDR2 SVGAGI. This CDR3 is 15 amino acids long. This CDR3 reads CASSAPGRVNTEAFF. CDR3 sequence (DNA): TGTGCCAGCAGTGCACCAGGGAGGGTGAACACTGAAGCTTTCTTT.

The V and J genes are TRBV16 and TRBJ2-7; D possibly corresponds to TRBD2 (5 bases). CDR1 and CDR2 from the germline V gene are KGHSY and FQNENV. Trimming stripped 4 bases from V and 9 bases from J, with 16 bases between. The CDR3 is made up of 13 amino acids. The CDR3 loop is CASSLPSGFGQYF. CDR3 bases: TGTGCCAGCAGCCTTCCCTCGGGGTTCGGGCAGTACTTC.

The chain links TRBV30 to TRBJ2-7; tentative D call: TRBD2 (5 bases). Germline V gene sequence: CDR1 GTSNPN, CDR2 SVGIG (reference sequence). The CDR3 length is 13 residues. V shed 5 bases and J shed 4 bases, with 15 bases lying between them. The CDR3 coding sequence is TGTGCCTGGGTTGCCGAGGGAAGATACGAGCAGTACTTC. It codes for CAWVAEGRYEQYF.

The rearrangement joins TRBV27 to TRBJ1-1; TRBD1 might be the D (6 bases). There are 14 residues in the CDR3. Germline V CDR1 and CDR2: MNHEY, SMNVEV (reference sequence). V was clipped by 2 bases and J by 10 bases, with 17 bases between them. CDR3 protein: CASSLTMQGRRAFF. The CDR3 DNA reads TGTGCCAGCAGTTTAACGATGCAGGGGCGCAGAGCTTTCTTT.

The gene calls are TRBV6-6 and TRBJ1-5; D remains unclear. Germline loops: CDR1 MNHNY, CDR2 SVGAGI (reference sequence). Trimming left V 5 bases short and J 1 base short, with 12 bases between. The CDR3 loop spans 15 amino acids. The CDR3 loop is CASSPREDSNQPQHF. The DNA of the CDR3 is TGTGCCAGCAGTCCGAGGGAGGACAGCAATCAGCCCCAGCATTTT.

The genes are TRBV19 and TRBJ1-5, with 7 bases that match TRBD1. The CDR3 consists of 14 residues. J lost 7 bases, V lost 3 bases, and 6 bases had no gene match. Germline V gene data show CDR1 as LNHDA and CDR2 as SQIVND (reference sequence). CDR3 DNA sequence: TGTGCCAGTAGTATCAGACAGGGCTCGCAGCCCCAGCATTTT. The encoded protein is CASSIRQGSQPQHF.

The J gene is TRBJ1-4, the V gene TRBV11-2; possibly TRBD1 for D (6 bases). Germline loops: CDR1 SGHAT, CDR2 FQNNGV. The V and J ends lost 0 bases and 8 bases respectively, with 13 bases between them. This CDR3 has 15 amino acids. Here the CDR3 DNA reads TGTGCCAGCAGCTTAGATTCGGCGGGGGGCGAAAAACTGTTTTTT. It yields the protein CASSLDSAGGEKLFF.

The J gene is TRBJ2-3, the V gene TRBV6-5; TRBD2 aligns across 7 bases. Per the germline V gene, CDR1 is MNHEY and CDR2 is SVGAGI. After removal of 5 bases from V and 6 bases from J, the junction contained 8 bases not matched to a gene. The CDR3 has 14 amino acids. In nucleotides, the CDR3 is TGTGCCAGCAGTATCTCGCCGCGGGGGGATACGCAGTATTTT. Amino acid sequence: CASSISPRGDTQYF.

The chain links TRBV28 to TRBJ1-5, with 9 nucleotides matching TRBD1. Germline CDR1 and CDR2: MDHEN and SYDVKM. The CDR3 contains 18 residues. The trim removed 4 bases at V and 2 bases at J, leaving 12 bases unmatched. CDR3 coding DNA: TGTGCCAGCAGTTACGGGACAGGGAAGACGGGGGGCAATCAGCCCCAGCATTTT. Its protein product is CASSYGTGKTGGNQPQHF.

CDR3 nucleotides: TGTGCCAGCTCACGGGCCGACTCCCGCGGGAACTATGGCTACACCTTC. Translated, it gives CASSRADSRGNYGYTF. The chain joins TRBV18 to TRBJ1-2, with no clear D. The germline CDR1 and CDR2 sequences are KGHSH and LQKENI. V lost 4 bases, J lost 2 bases, and 17 bases lay in between. The CDR3 extends over 16 amino acids. The full variable domain, rest sourced from reference TRBV18 and TRBJ1-2, is NAGVMQNPRHLVRRRGQEARLRCSPMKGHSHVYWYRQLPEEGLKFMVYLQKENIIDESGMPKERFSAEFPKEGPSILRIQQVVRGDSAAYFCASSRADSRGNYGYTFGSGTRLTVV.

A word on this clone: Different DNA sequences within this sample yield the same CDR3. This chain connects TRBV5-1 to TRBJ1-2; D might be TRBD1 (5 bases). V was clipped by 4 bases and J by 8 bases, with 18 bases between them. From germline, CDR1 is SGHRS and CDR2 YFSETQ. The CDR3 has 14 residues. The CDR3 loop reads CASSTGQGAGGYTF. The CDR3 region has the DNA TGCGCCAGCAGCACCGGACAAGGGGCAGGAGGCTACACCTTC.

CDR3 region: CSVGAGSGSNYGYTF. CDR3 nucleotides: TGCAGCGTTGGGGCGGGATCGGGGAGCAACTATGGCTACACCTTC. The rearrangement links TRBV29-1 to TRBJ1-2; D not certain. V dropped 4 bases and J dropped 2 bases, with 17 bases sitting between them. This CDR3 is built from 15 residues. The germline CDR1 and CDR2 sequences are SQVTM and ANQGSEA.

The J gene is TRBJ2-5, the V gene TRBV9, with TRBD2 matching over 13 bases. The germline V gene encodes CDR1 SGDLS and CDR2 YYNGEE. V dropped 2 bases and J dropped 5; count of bases not matched to a gene: 3. The CDR3 sequence is 15 residues long. This CDR3 reads CASSVGLAGAETQYF. Here the CDR3 DNA reads TGTGCCAGCAGCGTCGGACTAGCGGGAGCGGAGACCCAGTACTTC.

The rearrangement uses TRBV5-5 and TRBJ1-4; 8 bases are shared with TRBD1. The germline V gene encodes CDR1 SGHKS and CDR2 YYEKEE (reference sequence). The CDR3 consists of 15 residues. The junction had 7 bases not matched to a gene; V was cut back by 5 bases and J by 4 bases. For the CDR3, the DNA is TGTGCCAGCAGAAGACTGGGACAGGTTAATGAAAAACTGTTTTTT. Encoded protein: CASRRLGQVNEKLFF. The entire variable domain, with the rest obtained from reference TRBV5-5 and TRBJ1-4, is as follows: DAGVTQSPTHLIKTRGQQVTLRCSPISGHKSVSWYQQVLGQGPQFIFQYYEKEERGRGNFPDRFSARQFPNYSSELNVNALLLGDSALYLCASRRLGQVNEKLFFGSGTQLSVL.

This chain joins TRBV10-3 and TRBJ2-1; TRBD1 matches 7 bases. V lost 10 bases and J lost 7; bases outside the gene matches: 10. Germline CDR1 is ENHRY and CDR2 is SYGVKD. The CDR3 is 13 residues long. CDR3 bases: TGTGCCACCACAACAGGGGTAGAGAATGAGCAGTTCTTC. It codes for CATTTGVENEQFF.

CDR3 loop: CASSRGSGLWQETQYF. Written as DNA, the CDR3 is TGTGCCAGTAGTAGGGGTAGCGGCCTCTGGCAAGAGACCCAGTACTTC. The V and J genes are TRBV19 and TRBJ2-5, with a weak D call TRBD2 (6 bases). The CDR3 is 16 residues long. V was cut by 4 bases and J by 2 bases, with 17 bases left in between. Looked up from germline, CDR1 is LNHDA and CDR2 is SQIVND (reference sequence).

The sample holds a few counts of this clone. This chain joins TRBV27 and TRBJ2-7, with 11 bases aligning to TRBD2. CDR1 and CDR2 from the germline V gene are MNHEY and SMNVEV (reference sequence). V was pared by 3 bases and J by 3 bases, with 10 bases of the junction left unmatched. The CDR3 length is 17 residues. CDR3 nucleotide sequence: TGTGCCAGCAGTTTCCGTCGAACGGGACTAGCGGACTACGAGCAGTACTTC. This translates into CASSFRRTGLADYEQYF.

The chain carries TRBV10-3 and TRBJ1-5; D is ambiguous. The CDR3 runs to 13 residues. V was clipped by 4 bases and J by 5 bases, with 9 bases between them. Germline V lookup: CDR1 ENHRY, CDR2 SYGVKD. This CDR3 is CAISGGNDQPQHF. The CDR3 DNA reads as TGTGCCATCAGTGGTGGCAACGATCAGCCCCAGCATTTT.